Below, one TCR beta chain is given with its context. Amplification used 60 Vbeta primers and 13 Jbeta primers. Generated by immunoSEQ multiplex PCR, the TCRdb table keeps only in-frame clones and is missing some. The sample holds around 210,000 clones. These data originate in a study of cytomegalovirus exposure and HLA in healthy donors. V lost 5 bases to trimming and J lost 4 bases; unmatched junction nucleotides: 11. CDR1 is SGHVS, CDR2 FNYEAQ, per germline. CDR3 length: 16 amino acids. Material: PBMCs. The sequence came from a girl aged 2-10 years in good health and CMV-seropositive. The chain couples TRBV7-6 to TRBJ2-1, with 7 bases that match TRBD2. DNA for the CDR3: TGTGCCAGCAGCCTAGGGGCTAGCGGAGCTTACAATGAGCAGTTCTTC. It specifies CASSLGASGAYNEQFF.